The T cell receptor (beta chain) described here comes from a study of glioma-infiltrating T cells. The iRepertoire nested amplicon-rescue multiplex PCR amplified TCR alpha and beta CDR3s from RNA. Tissue mRNA or PBMC total RNA, roughly 85-450 ng, went into one-step reverse transcription and amplification. TCRdb passed the multiplex PCR reads through MiXCR, listing each CDR3 protein once. The sample has fewer than 250,000 distinct CDR3 sequences, about 32% seen once. General study points: CDR3 overlap between tissue and blood was very small. Above-expected tissue-blood divergence occurred in all gliomas, most in low-grade ones.

As regards this clonotype: The antigen remains undetermined.

The sample taken for sequencing was glioma tissue, nonneoplastic brain tissue, or PBMCs (not recorded which). The TCR was taken from a human donor with low-grade glioma or glioblastoma, undergoing nonglioma brain surgery, or in good health (not recorded which).

The CDR3 is CASSLGGFEKLFF. The CDR3 DNA sequence: TGTGCCAGCAGTTTGGGGGGGTTTGAAAAACTGTTTTTT. The rearrangement joins TRBV27 to TRBJ1-4; perhaps TRBD1 as D (5 bases). Germline V gives CDR1 MNHEY, CDR2 SMNVEV (reference sequence). V was trimmed by 3 bases and J by 7 bases, leaving 9 bases between them. The CDR3 length is 13 residues.